This is a list of T cell receptor beta chains from one sample in a study of shared clonotypes between healthy human individuals. Clones were read by immunoSEQ multiplex PCR, and TCRdb kept only the in-frame ones, dropping some. This table has 800,000 to 950,000 clones, 90% to 97% appearing once. The sequencing input was naive CD8+ T cells sorted from blood. These TCRs come from a man younger than 40 in good health. Each CDR3 is given with its conserved first and last residue. The D gene is left open where the match is weak. Expanded clones are given a class, and other clones once, few, many or no size at all.

CDR3 DNA | CDR3 protein | clone size | D gene | J gene | V gene
TGTGCCAGCAGCTTAGCCCGGACAGGGGCAAAGGATGGCTACACCTTC | CASSLARTGAKDGYTF | few | TRBD1 | TRBJ1-2 | TRBV7-8
TGTGCCAGCAGGTCGGACAGAGAAAAGTCACATGGGTACGAGCAGTACTTC | CASRSDREKSHGYEQYF | . | . | TRBJ2-7 | TRBV2
TGTGCCAGCAGCCCCAACCTCTCTGGGGCCAACGTCCTGACTTTC | CASSPNLSGANVLTF | . | . | TRBJ2-6 | TRBV27
TGTGCCAGCAGCGATCACAGGACGCGGGAGAGGGATAACACCGGGGAGCTGTTTTTT | CASSDHRTRERDNTGELFF | . | TRBD2 | TRBJ2-2 | TRBV9
TGTGCCAGCAGCTTAGAAGGGGGCGAAGTTGAAAAACTGTTTTTT | CASSLEGGEVEKLFF | . | TRBD1 | TRBJ1-4 | TRBV7-9
TGCAGCGCCTTTTTTACAGATGACTATGGCTACACCTTC | CSAFFTDDYGYTF | . | . | TRBJ1-2 | TRBV29-1
TGTGCCACCAGCAGCACAATTAGAGTTGAGCATGGAGTTGAGCAGTACTTC | CATSSTIRVEHGVEQYF | once | . | TRBJ2-7 | TRBV15
TGTGCCAGCGTCGGCAGGGGCTACGAGCAGTACTTC | CASVGRGYEQYF | . | . | TRBJ2-7 | TRBV2
TGTGCCAGCAGCGGACCCGGGACAGCTAGCGGGAGGGCCTACAATGAGCAGTTCTTC | CASSGPGTASGRAYNEQFF | . | TRBD2 | TRBJ2-1 | TRBV7-9
TGTGCCAGCAGCTTTAGGCCCTTAACCGGGACACTCGAGGGAGTGAGCAATCAGCCCCAGCATTTT | CASSFRPLTGTLEGVSNQPQHF | . | . | TRBJ1-5 | TRBV7-4
TGTGCCAGCAGCCAAATCCAGGGGGCGCTGAGCAATGAGCAGTTCTTC | CASSQIQGALSNEQFF | . | TRBD1 | TRBJ2-1 | TRBV14
TGTGCCAGCAGCTGGGGGAGTGGCGGGTTCAACGAGCAGTACTTC | CASSWGSGGFNEQYF | . | . | TRBJ2-7 | TRBV7-8
TGCAGCGTTATCCCCAGGGGGTACGAGCAGTACTTC | CSVIPRGYEQYF | once | TRBD1 | TRBJ2-7 | TRBV29-1
TGTGCCTGGAGTGTAGAATCCTACAATGAGCAGTTCTTC | CAWSVESYNEQFF | . | . | TRBJ2-1 | TRBV30
TGTGCCAGCAGTCCACAAGGGAGAAACTATGGCTACACCTTC | CASSPQGRNYGYTF | . | . | TRBJ1-2 | TRBV27
TGTGCCAGCAGCTTGGACGTCGGGGAAAAACTGTTTTTT | CASSLDVGEKLFF | . | . | TRBJ1-4 | TRBV7-9
TGCAGCGTTGAAATTATGGGGGGCTTGTTTAAAAACATTCAGTACTTC | CSVEIMGGLFKNIQYF | . | . | TRBJ2-4 | TRBV29-1
TGCGCCAGCAGCTTGGCCGGGGTAGCGGGACACCAAGAGACCCAGTACTTC | CASSLAGVAGHQETQYF | once | TRBD2 | TRBJ2-5 | TRBV5-1
TGCAGCGTTTCCGGGACAGGGGTTTTTCGGGAGACCCAGTACTTC | CSVSGTGVFRETQYF | . | TRBD1 | TRBJ2-5 | TRBV29-1
TGTGCCAGCAGTTCTTACAGGGTTCAGTACGAGCAGTACTTC | CASSSYRVQYEQYF | . | . | TRBJ2-7 | TRBV27
TGTGCCAGCAGCACCCAAATAGCGCTCACAGATACGCAGTATTTT | CASSTQIALTDTQYF | . | . | TRBJ2-3 | TRBV11-2
TGTGCCAGCAGCTTCCCCGGACAGGGAGTGAACGAGCAGTACTTC | CASSFPGQGVNEQYF | . | TRBD1 | TRBJ2-7 | TRBV7-6
TGCGCCAGCAGCTTTACCCGCTCCTACGAGCAGTACTTC | CASSFTRSYEQYF | . | . | TRBJ2-7 | TRBV5-1
TGTGCCATCAGTGAGACTATAGCGGAGTATAGCAATCAGCCCCAGCATTTT | CAISETIAEYSNQPQHF | . | . | TRBJ1-5 | TRBV10-3
TGTGCCAGCAGTGAAGACGAACCTCCGGGCCCGGGGGAGACCCAGTACTTC | CASSEDEPPGPGETQYF | . | . | TRBJ2-5 | TRBV2
TGTGTCAGCAGCCCCTTCGAGGGGCCCCAGCATTTT | CVSSPFEGPQHF | . | . | TRBJ1-5 | TRBV7-9
TGCGCCAGCAGCCAAGATGCCACTTTCTATGGCTACACCTTC | CASSQDATFYGYTF | . | . | TRBJ1-2 | TRBV4-1
TGTGCCAGCAGCCCGGACAGCTTCAATCAGCCCCAGCATTTT | CASSPDSFNQPQHF | . | . | TRBJ1-5 | TRBV7-9
TGTGCCAGCAGCTTGGGCCTAGCGGGAGGGATAACTTCCTACGAGCAGTACTTC | CASSLGLAGGITSYEQYF | . | TRBD2 | TRBJ2-7 | TRBV5-6
TGTGCCAGCGGAAAAGCGGGAGTAAGCACAGATACGCAGTATTTT | CASGKAGVSTDTQYF | . | TRBD2 | TRBJ2-3 | TRBV9
TGCAGCGTTGATAGTGGGCAGGGGGCCCCCGAGCAGTACTTC | CSVDSGQGAPEQYF | . | TRBD1 | TRBJ2-7 | TRBV29-1
TGTGCCAGCAGCCAAGAAAGGCAGAGTTGGGACTACGAGCAGTACTTC | CASSQERQSWDYEQYF | . | . | TRBJ2-7 | TRBV14
TGTGCCAGCAGCTTAGTGGTAGGGCAAGCGGGTTACAATGAGCAGTTCTTC | CASSLVVGQAGYNEQFF | . | . | TRBJ2-1 | TRBV11-2
TGTGCCAGCAGTGGGCCCGGGGAGCTGTTTTTT | CASSGPGELFF | . | . | TRBJ2-2 | TRBV6-4
TGTGCCAGTAGTATTGGTGGCGCCCCTGGGGGTCAGCCCCAGCATTTT | CASSIGGAPGGQPQHF | . | . | TRBJ1-5 | TRBV19
TGTGCCACCAGCAGCCCCATAGCGGGGGGGAATGAGCAGTTCTTC | CATSSPIAGGNEQFF | . | TRBD2 | TRBJ2-1 | TRBV15
TGTGCCAGCAGCGTTGGGACCGGGGAGCTGTTTTTT | CASSVGTGELFF | . | . | TRBJ2-2 | TRBV9
TGCAGCGTTGAAGATCGGGAAGGGGCGGTGGGAAACACCATATATTTT | CSVEDREGAVGNTIYF | once | . | TRBJ1-3 | TRBV29-1
TGTGCCAGCTTAGGCTATGGCTACACCTTC | CASLGYGYTF | . | . | TRBJ1-2 | TRBV6-1
TGTGCCAGCAGCTTCGGCTACGAGCAGTACTTC | CASSFGYEQYF | . | . | TRBJ2-7 | TRBV28
TGTGCCAGCAGCCAAGGGCTACACGAGCAGTACTTC | CASSQGLHEQYF | . | . | TRBJ2-7 | TRBV4-2
TGTGCCAGCAGAGGTCAGACCTACGAGCAGTACTTC | CASRGQTYEQYF | . | . | TRBJ2-7 | TRBV27
TGTGCCAGCAGCGTAGGATCGGGACGGGGTGAGAGCTCCTACAATGAGCAGTTCTTC | CASSVGSGRGESSYNEQFF | . | . | TRBJ2-1 | TRBV9
TGCAGTGCTAGTTTAAAGGGCGAGCAGTACTTC | CSASLKGEQYF | . | . | TRBJ2-7 | TRBV20-1
TGTGCCAGCAGCGAAACTGGGGCCAACGTCCTGACTTTC | CASSETGANVLTF | . | . | TRBJ2-6 | TRBV9
TGTGCCACCAGCGAGTCGGCGGGACAGGGACACGAGCAGTACTTC | CATSESAGQGHEQYF | . | TRBD1 | TRBJ2-7 | TRBV15
TGCGCCAGCAGCTTGGCCTCAGCGGGCATGAACACTGAAGCTTTCTTT | CASSLASAGMNTEAFF | . | . | TRBJ1-1 | TRBV5-1
TGTGCCAGCAGTTTCCGGCACGAGCAGTTCTTC | CASSFRHEQFF | . | . | TRBJ2-1 | TRBV28
TGTGCCAGCACGCAGCGGGCAGATACGCAGTATTTT | CASTQRADTQYF | once | . | TRBJ2-3 | TRBV6-1
TGTGCCAGCAGTGAATATGGCGGGACTGCTAATGAGCAGTTCTTC | CASSEYGGTANEQFF | . | . | TRBJ2-1 | TRBV6-1
TGCGCCAGCAGCCAAGAGGGTAGCGGGGCAGAGACCCAGTACTTC | CASSQEGSGAETQYF | . | TRBD2 | TRBJ2-5 | TRBV4-1
TGTGCCAGCAGCCAAGAGGGCAGGGGCAGTGGAAAAGCTTTCTTT | CASSQEGRGSGKAFF | . | . | TRBJ1-1 | TRBV13